This T cell receptor beta chain stems from a study of blood T cell repertoires in COVID-19. Across the whole study: Sites in the United States, Italy and Spain provided acute and convalescent COVID-19 samples. PBMCs, B-cell-depleted T cells, or T cells were the source of the cDNA or gDNA that made up the material.

The CDR3 has 15 amino acids. V was clipped by 5 bases and J by 8 bases; unmatched bases: 8. Germline CDR1 and CDR2: MNHEY and SVGAGI. Authors' processing steps: Scientists estimated how many nucleated cells there were by amplifying reference gene primers. The protocol was immunoSEQ multiplex PCR, while the TCRdb copy is restricted to in-frame clones and leaves out a portion. The V and J calls and clone size come from that table; D and trimming were worked out from the DNA. In the table there are about 33,000 clones, 70% to 90% of which are singletons. This clonotype was obtained from a woman older than 75 with active or convalescent COVID-19. Sequencing was performed on peripheral blood. The V and J genes are TRBV6-5 and TRBJ1-4; 10 nucleotides line up with TRBD1. The DNA for the CDR3 is TGTGCCAGCAGTACTCGGGGACAGGGGAGCGAAAAACTGTTTTTT. It specifies CASSTRGQGSEKLFF.